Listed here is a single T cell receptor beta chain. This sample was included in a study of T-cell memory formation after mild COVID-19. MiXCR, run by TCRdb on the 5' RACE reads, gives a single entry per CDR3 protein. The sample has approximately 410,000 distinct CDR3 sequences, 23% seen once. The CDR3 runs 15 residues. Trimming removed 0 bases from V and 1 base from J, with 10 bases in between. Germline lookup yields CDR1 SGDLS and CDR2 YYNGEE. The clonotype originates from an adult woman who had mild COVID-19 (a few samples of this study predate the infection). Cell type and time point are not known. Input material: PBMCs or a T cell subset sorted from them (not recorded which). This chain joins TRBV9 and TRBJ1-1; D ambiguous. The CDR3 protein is CASSVGTDGNTEAFF. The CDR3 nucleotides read TGTGCCAGCAGCGTAGGTACAGACGGGAACACTGAAGCTTTCTTT.